The rows below give T cell receptor beta chains drawn from one sample of a study of control samples from healthy donors and cancer patients. Produced via immunoSEQ multiplex PCR; TCRdb's table is partial and in-frame only. Of 110,000 or so clones in the sample, about four fifths were seen once. Material for sequencing was blood. These TCRs come from a woman in her 50s in good health. CDR3s include the opening cysteine and the closing phenylalanine or tryptophan. Each record gives: V gene, J gene, D gene, clone size, CDR3 protein, CDR3 DNA. A D gene is named only where the DNA matches it firmly. Rows may omit the clone size; those that give it use once, few, many or a size class.

TRBV10-3	TRBJ2-1	TRBD2	.	CAVSGVEVAGGNEQFF	TGTGCCGTCTCAGGGGTAGAGGTAGCGGGAGGAAATGAGCAGTTCTTC
TRBV4-3	TRBJ2-7	.	.	CASSQDLAGYTPYF	TGCGCCAGCAGCCAAGATCTTGCAGGGTATACCCCGTACTTC
TRBV4-3	TRBJ1-2	.	.	CASSQDRLVNYGYTF	TGCGCCAGCAGCCAAGATCGGTTGGTTAACTATGGCTACACCTTC
TRBV7-3	TRBJ2-1	TRBD2	few	CASSLFASGGYNEQFF	TGTGCCAGCAGCTTATTTGCTAGCGGGGGCTACAATGAGCAGTTCTTC
TRBV5-4	TRBJ2-7	.	.	CASSLVTGLRDEQYF	TGTGCCAGCAGCTTGGTTACAGGGCTCAGAGACGAGCAGTACTTC
TRBV4-3	TRBJ2-1	TRBD2	.	CASSRSGSSSYNEQFF	TGCGCCAGCAGCCGTAGCGGGTCGAGCTCCTACAATGAGCAGTTCTTC
TRBV28	TRBJ2-7	TRBD1	few	CASSPRDRGYEQYF	TGTGCCAGCAGTCCCCGGGACAGAGGTTACGAGCAGTACTTC
TRBV20-1	TRBJ1-4	.	.	CSASRGEKLFF	TGCAGTGCTAGTCGGGGGGAAAAACTGTTTTTT
TRBV7-2	TRBJ2-7	.	.	CASSLVRGLPKQYEQYF	TGTGCCAGCAGCTTAGTGAGGGGACTTCCAAAACAGTACGAGCAGTACTTC
TRBV7-2	TRBJ2-1	TRBD2	.	CASSLQAGANEQFF	TGTGCCAGCAGCTTACAAGCGGGGGCTAATGAGCAGTTCTTC
TRBV5-1	TRBJ1-1	.	.	CASSPWGGNTEAFF	TGCGCCAGCAGCCCATGGGGGGGGAACACTGAAGCTTTCTTT
TRBV12-3/TRBV12-4	TRBJ1-5	.	.	CASSFGLSQPQHF	TGTGCCAGCAGTTTCGGGTTATCTCAGCCCCAGCATTTT
TRBV24-1	TRBJ2-3	TRBD2	.	CATSDLAGHADTQYF	TGTGCCACCAGTGATTTAGCGGGGCATGCAGATACGCAGTATTTT
TRBV4-3	TRBJ1-2	TRBD1	.	CASSQGQGADGYTF	TGCGCCAGCAGCCAAGGACAGGGGGCCGACGGCTACACCTTC
TRBV7-8	TRBJ2-3	TRBD2	.	CASSLDLAGVSTDTQYF	TGTGCCAGCAGCTTAGATCTAGCGGGGGTTAGCACAGATACGCAGTATTTT
TRBV7-9	TRBJ1-3	TRBD1	.	CASSSRTGSNAGNTIYF	TGTGCCAGCAGCTCAAGGACAGGGTCAAACGCTGGAAACACCATATATTTT
TRBV11-3	TRBJ2-3	.	.	CASSLRGGSTDTQYF	TGTGCCAGCAGCTTAAGGGGGGGAAGCACAGATACGCAGTATTTT
TRBV4-1	TRBJ2-7	TRBD1	once	CASSHLDRGYEQYF	TGCGCCAGCAGCCACCTAGACAGGGGATACGAGCAGTACTTC
TRBV6-5	TRBJ1-1	TRBD1	.	CVSSLQGATEAFF	TGTGTCAGCAGCCTACAGGGGGCCACTGAAGCTTTCTTT
TRBV12-5	TRBJ2-1	TRBD2	.	CASGPRIAGGPYNEQFF	TGTGCTAGTGGTCCCCGCATAGCGGGAGGGCCCTACAATGAGCAGTTCTTC
TRBV9	TRBJ2-1	TRBD2	.	CASSDASGGVNEQFF	TGTGCCAGCAGCGACGCTAGCGGGGGGGTCAATGAGCAGTTCTTC
TRBV6-2/TRBV6-3	TRBJ1-2	.	.	CASSRSDSVYGYTF	TGTGCCAGCAGCCGCTCGGACAGCGTTTATGGCTACACCTTC
TRBV6-5	TRBJ1-2	.	.	CASSQILYGYTF	TGTGCCAGCAGCCAGATCCTTTATGGCTACACCTTC
TRBV7-7	TRBJ2-3	.	.	CASSLGARRTDTQYF	TGTGCTAGCAGCTTAGGAGCCCGACGCACTGATACGCAGTATTTT
TRBV7-9	TRBJ1-5	.	.	CASSSDTSQPQHF	TGTGCCAGCAGTTCCGACACGTCTCAGCCCCAGCATTTT
TRBV6-2/TRBV6-3	TRBJ2-5	TRBD1	.	CASSLRTTGRTQYF	TGTGCCAGCAGTCTACGAACGACAGGGAGGACCCAGTACTTC
TRBV25-1	TRBJ2-5	.	.	CASSDNFQETQYF	TGTGCCAGCAGTGACAATTTCCAAGAGACCCAGTACTTC
TRBV7-2	TRBJ2-5	TRBD2	.	CASSLGLGLQETQYF	TGTGCCAGCAGCTTGGGACTAGGGCTTCAAGAGACCCAGTACTTC
TRBV4-2	TRBJ1-1	.	.	CASSPGASSGTEAFF	TGTGCCAGCAGTCCCGGGGCCTCCAGCGGAACTGAAGCTTTCTTT
TRBV29-1	TRBJ2-5	.	.	CSGARGQETQYF	TGCAGCGGGGCAAGGGGACAAGAGACCCAGTACTTC
TRBV13	TRBJ1-2	.	.	CASSTGRYGYTF	TGTGCCAGCAGCACAGGGCGATATGGCTACACCTTC
TRBV5-6	TRBJ2-7	.	.	CASSNSGSSYEQYF	TGTGCCAGCAGCAATAGCGGTTCCTCCTACGAGCAGTACTTC
TRBV5-6	TRBJ2-7	.	.	CASSFSGLTYEQYF	TGTGCCAGCAGCTTTTCCGGACTTACCTACGAGCAGTACTTC
TRBV7-9	TRBJ1-3	.	.	CASSLVHLTSGNTIYF	TGTGCCAGCAGCTTAGTGCACTTAACCTCTGGAAACACCATATATTTT
TRBV5-4	TRBJ1-4	.	.	CASSNRQDEKLFF	TGTGCCAGCAGCAACCGACAGGATGAAAAACTGTTTTTT
TRBV28	TRBJ1-6	.	.	CASSFTRSGNSPLHF	TGTGCCAGCAGCTTTACCCGGTCAGGAAATTCACCCCTCCACTTT
TRBV29-1	TRBJ1-1	TRBD1	.	CSGGTGGHGKAFF	TGCAGCGGTGGGACAGGGGGCCATGGAAAAGCTTTCTTT
TRBV3-1/TRBV3-2	TRBJ1-1	.	.	CASSQDQGGAAFF	TGTGCCAGCAGCCAAGATCAAGGAGGGGCCGCTTTCTTT
TRBV10-2	TRBJ2-7	.	.	CASRAGQGLYEQYF	TGCGCCAGCAGGGCCGGTCAGGGGCTGTACGAGCAGTACTTC
TRBV29-1	TRBJ2-5	.	.	CSVDFGGAETQYF	TGCAGCGTTGATTTTGGGGGGGCCGAGACCCAGTACTTC
TRBV28	TRBJ2-1	.	.	CASSSGSYNEQFF	TGTGCCAGCAGCTCCGGATCCTACAATGAGCAGTTCTTC
TRBV7-3	TRBJ2-7	TRBD1	.	CASSLSGTGSYEQYF	TGTGCCAGCAGCTTATCAGGGACAGGCTCCTACGAGCAGTACTTC
TRBV4-3	TRBJ1-4	.	few	CASSQDRGDDEKLFF	TGCGCCAGCAGCCAAGATCGAGGGGATGACGAAAAACTGTTTTTT
TRBV5-5	TRBJ2-2	TRBD2	few	CASSLAGTSITGELFF	TGTGCCAGCAGCTTGGCGGGGACTAGCATCACCGGGGAGCTGTTTTTT
TRBV19	TRBJ2-3	TRBD2	.	CASSRTRTDTQYF	TGTGCCAGTAGCCGGACTAGGACAGATACGCAGTATTTT
TRBV6-5	TRBJ2-7	TRBD2	.	CASSYERGPYEQYF	TGTGCCAGCAGTTACGAGCGGGGTCCCTACGAGCAGTACTTC
TRBV15	TRBJ1-2	TRBD1	.	CATSRVGTGYGYTF	TGTGCCACCAGCAGAGTTGGGACAGGGTATGGCTACACCTTC
TRBV6-1	TRBJ1-1	TRBD1	.	CASSLQGANTEAFF	TGTGCCAGCAGTTTACAGGGGGCTAACACTGAAGCTTTCTTT
TRBV4-1	TRBJ1-2	TRBD1	.	CASSLRQGANYGYTF	TGCGCCAGCAGCCTTCGACAGGGAGCTAACTATGGCTACACCTTC
TRBV11-2	TRBJ1-1	TRBD1	.	CASSEAGGTEAFF	TGTGCCAGCAGCGAGGCAGGGGGCACTGAAGCTTTCTTT
TRBV6-7	TRBJ2-2	.	.	CASRRTDEALNTGELFF	TGTGCCAGCAGACGGACAGATGAGGCCTTAAACACCGGGGAGCTGTTTTTT
TRBV6-5	TRBJ2-7	.	.	CASRGMGGSYEQYF	TGTGCCAGCAGGGGGATGGGGGGAAGCTACGAGCAGTACTTC
TRBV5-5	TRBJ1-6	.	.	CASSWKGYNSPLHF	TGTGCCAGCTCCTGGAAAGGTTATAATTCACCCCTCCACTTT
TRBV4-1	TRBJ2-2	TRBD1	.	CASSHGQGANTGELFF	TGCGCCAGCAGCCACGGACAGGGGGCGAACACCGGGGAGCTGTTTTTT
TRBV24-1	TRBJ2-5	.	.	CATSDLHPGRGQETQYF	TGTGCCACCAGTGATTTGCACCCCGGCAGGGGTCAAGAGACCCAGTACTTC
TRBV12-3/TRBV12-4	TRBJ1-5	TRBD1	.	CASTLTGSQPQHF	TGTGCCAGCACCCTGACAGGGAGTCAGCCCCAGCATTTT
TRBV9	TRBJ1-1	.	.	CASSVGWGAQGTEAFF	TGTGCCAGCAGCGTAGGGTGGGGGGCGCAGGGCACTGAAGCTTTCTTT
TRBV4-3	TRBJ1-4	.	.	CASSHLDTTTNEKLFF	TGCGCCAGCAGCCACCTCGACACTACAACTAATGAAAAACTGTTTTTT